Listed below are T cell receptor beta chains from one sample, sequenced in a study of PD-L1 blockade in urothelial cancer. Sequencing was performed with immunoSEQ multiplex PCR; in TCRdb, only in-frame clones are kept and a portion is missing. The sample includes roughly 45,000 clones, roughly 91% of them seen just once. The sample consisted of PBMCs, taken around atezolizumab (anti-PD-L1) treatment. These receptors all stem from a woman aged 55 to 70 with urothelial cancer. CDR3s include the opening cysteine and the closing phenylalanine or tryptophan. The order of the fields is D gene, J gene, clone size, V gene, CDR3 DNA, CDR3 protein. A D gene is named only where the DNA matches it firmly. The size field is filled for only some rows; it gives once, few, many or a size class.

D gene: TRBD2
J gene: TRBJ2-7
clone size: -
V gene: TRBV7-9
CDR3 DNA: TGTGCCAGCCTTGGCGGGGAGGGGTCCTACGAGCAGTACTTC
CDR3 protein: CASLGGEGSYEQYF

D gene: -
J gene: TRBJ2-7
clone size: -
V gene: TRBV19
CDR3 DNA: TGTGCCAGTAGTCCCTCTATTGGGCCAATCCACGAGCAGTACTTC
CDR3 protein: CASSPSIGPIHEQYF

D gene: -
J gene: TRBJ1-4
clone size: -
V gene: TRBV18
CDR3 DNA: TGTGCCAGCTCCCTCGCCCATCTTGGGAGTGAAAAACTGTTTTTT
CDR3 protein: CASSLAHLGSEKLFF

D gene: TRBD1
J gene: TRBJ2-3
clone size: once
V gene: TRBV29-1
CDR3 DNA: TGCAGCGTTGAACCCAGGGGGCGCACAGATACGCAGTATTTT
CDR3 protein: CSVEPRGRTDTQYF

D gene: -
J gene: TRBJ2-5
clone size: -
V gene: TRBV7-3
CDR3 DNA: TGTGCCAGCAGCTTAATGGGGACTCGAGGGGATCAAGAGACCCAGTACTTC
CDR3 protein: CASSLMGTRGDQETQYF

D gene: -
J gene: TRBJ2-1
clone size: -
V gene: TRBV7-9
CDR3 DNA: TGTGCCAGCGTCCGGGACTCCTACAATGAGCAGTTCTTC
CDR3 protein: CASVRDSYNEQFF

D gene: -
J gene: TRBJ2-5
clone size: -
V gene: TRBV10-3
CDR3 DNA: TGTGCCATCAGTGTCACCGCAGGGGCCACGGGGACCCAGTACTTC
CDR3 protein: CAISVTAGATGTQYF

D gene: -
J gene: TRBJ1-1
clone size: once
V gene: TRBV7-9
CDR3 DNA: TGTGCCAGCAGCTTCGGTGAAGCTTTCTTT
CDR3 protein: CASSFGEAFF

D gene: TRBD1
J gene: TRBJ2-5
clone size: -
V gene: TRBV9
CDR3 DNA: TGTGCCAGCAGCTTTTCGACAGGGGAAGAGACCCAGTACTTC
CDR3 protein: CASSFSTGEETQYF

D gene: TRBD1
J gene: TRBJ1-2
clone size: -
V gene: TRBV11-1
CDR3 DNA: TGTGCCAGCAGCTTAACGGGGACAGAGGACTATGGCTACACCTTC
CDR3 protein: CASSLTGTEDYGYTF

D gene: TRBD2
J gene: TRBJ2-3
clone size: -
V gene: TRBV5-3
CDR3 DNA: TGTGCCAGAAGCCCCCCATGTAGCGGGAGGGTAAGGACAGATACGCAGTATTTT
CDR3 protein: CARSPPCSGRVRTDTQYF

D gene: -
J gene: TRBJ1-1
clone size: -
V gene: TRBV5-8
CDR3 DNA: TGTGCCAGCAGCTTGATCGGTGAAGCTTTCTTT
CDR3 protein: CASSLIGEAFF

D gene: TRBD2
J gene: TRBJ2-3
clone size: -
V gene: TRBV19
CDR3 DNA: TGTGCCAGTACAGGGACTAGGTTAGATACGCAGTATTTT
CDR3 protein: CASTGTRLDTQYF

D gene: -
J gene: TRBJ1-1
clone size: -
V gene: TRBV5-6
CDR3 DNA: TGTGCCAGCAGCTTGGGACGGAGAAACACTGAAGCTTTCTTT
CDR3 protein: CASSLGRRNTEAFF

D gene: -
J gene: TRBJ1-3
clone size: -
V gene: TRBV7-9
CDR3 DNA: TGTGCCAGCAGCCCCCCGGGTTCCAAAAACACCATATATTTT
CDR3 protein: CASSPPGSKNTIYF

D gene: TRBD2
J gene: TRBJ2-1
clone size: -
V gene: TRBV5-1
CDR3 DNA: TGCGCCAGCAGCTTGGAACTAGCGGGAAATGAGCAGTTCTTC
CDR3 protein: CASSLELAGNEQFF

D gene: TRBD1
J gene: TRBJ2-5
clone size: -
V gene: TRBV15
CDR3 DNA: TGTGCCACCAGCAGAGATAAAGGACAGGGGGAGACCCAGTACTTC
CDR3 protein: CATSRDKGQGETQYF

D gene: -
J gene: TRBJ1-1
clone size: -
V gene: TRBV6-4
CDR3 DNA: TGTGCCAGCAGTGACTCTACAGGGTGGGAGAACACTGAAGCTTTCTTT
CDR3 protein: CASSDSTGWENTEAFF

D gene: TRBD1
J gene: TRBJ2-2
clone size: -
V gene: TRBV6-8
CDR3 DNA: TGTGCCAGCAGTGAGACAGGGGGCGCTTCGCGCACCGGGGAGCTGTTTTTT
CDR3 protein: CASSETGGASRTGELFF

D gene: TRBD1
J gene: TRBJ2-3
clone size: -
V gene: TRBV5-4
CDR3 DNA: TGTGCCAGCAGCTTGCAGGGGGCCACAGATACGCAGTATTTT
CDR3 protein: CASSLQGATDTQYF

D gene: TRBD1
J gene: TRBJ2-3
clone size: -
V gene: TRBV9
CDR3 DNA: TGTGCCAGCAGCGTAGGGGACAGGGGCTCTAGCACAGATACGCAGTATTTT
CDR3 protein: CASSVGDRGSSTDTQYF

D gene: -
J gene: TRBJ2-3
clone size: -
V gene: TRBV19
CDR3 DNA: TGTGCCAGTAGTCCGGGGGACAGCAGCACAGATACGCAGTATTTT
CDR3 protein: CASSPGDSSTDTQYF

D gene: TRBD1
J gene: TRBJ1-3
clone size: -
V gene: TRBV5-1
CDR3 DNA: TGCGCCAGCAGCCGGGACAGGGGACACACCATATATTTT
CDR3 protein: CASSRDRGHTIYF

D gene: -
J gene: TRBJ1-1
clone size: -
V gene: TRBV15
CDR3 DNA: TGTGCCACCAGCCTAACACCCACAGGGAACACTGAAGCTTTCTTT
CDR3 protein: CATSLTPTGNTEAFF

D gene: -
J gene: TRBJ1-4
clone size: -
V gene: TRBV5-1
CDR3 DNA: TGCGCCAGCAGCTTCAGAGGTGAAAAACTGTTTTTT
CDR3 protein: CASSFRGEKLFF

D gene: -
J gene: TRBJ2-1
clone size: -
V gene: TRBV19
CDR3 DNA: TGTGCCAGTAGGGGAGGGGGTTCTGGGGACAATGAGCAGTTCTTC
CDR3 protein: CASRGGGSGDNEQFF

D gene: -
J gene: TRBJ2-7
clone size: -
V gene: TRBV28
CDR3 DNA: TGTGCCAGCAGTTTAACGGGGGAATACTACGAGCAGTACTTC
CDR3 protein: CASSLTGEYYEQYF

D gene: -
J gene: TRBJ1-1
clone size: -
V gene: TRBV5-4
CDR3 DNA: TGTGCCAGCAGCTCCTACCCGAGTTCGAACACTGAAGCTTTCTTT
CDR3 protein: CASSSYPSSNTEAFF

D gene: TRBD1
J gene: TRBJ2-1
clone size: once
V gene: TRBV7-6
CDR3 DNA: TGTGCCAGCAGCTTAACAGGGGAGTTCTACAATGAGCAGTTCTTC
CDR3 protein: CASSLTGEFYNEQFF

D gene: TRBD1
J gene: TRBJ1-2
clone size: few
V gene: TRBV7-8
CDR3 DNA: TGTGCCAGCATCGACAGGGTGGGTGGCTACACCTTC
CDR3 protein: CASIDRVGGYTF

D gene: TRBD1
J gene: TRBJ1-2
clone size: -
V gene: TRBV4-3
CDR3 DNA: TGCGCCAGCAGCCAACGCACAGGGGATGTAGGGGGCTACACCTTC
CDR3 protein: CASSQRTGDVGGYTF

D gene: TRBD2
J gene: TRBJ2-7
clone size: -
V gene: TRBV27
CDR3 DNA: TGTGCCAGCAGTTTAGGGCGGGAGTGGGATTACGAGCAGTACTTC
CDR3 protein: CASSLGREWDYEQYF

D gene: -
J gene: TRBJ1-2
clone size: -
V gene: TRBV29-1
CDR3 DNA: TGCAGCGTTGGACAGCCAAATTCTAACTATGGCTACACCTTC
CDR3 protein: CSVGQPNSNYGYTF

D gene: TRBD2
J gene: TRBJ2-3
clone size: -
V gene: TRBV7-3
CDR3 DNA: TGTGCCAGCAGCTTATCGGGGGGGCAAAATACGCAGTATTTT
CDR3 protein: CASSLSGGQNTQYF

D gene: TRBD2
J gene: TRBJ2-1
clone size: few
V gene: TRBV11-2
CDR3 DNA: TGTGCCAGCAGCGCCGAGACTAGCCCCAATGAGCAGTTCTTC
CDR3 protein: CASSAETSPNEQFF

D gene: TRBD2
J gene: TRBJ2-4
clone size: -
V gene: TRBV7-2
CDR3 DNA: TGTGCCAGCAGCTTAGGATGGGTAGCGGGGGGAGCCAAAAACATTCAGTACTTC
CDR3 protein: CASSLGWVAGGAKNIQYF